Each of the 30 T cell receptor beta chains below was sequenced from the same sample in a study of early T cells in non-severe SARS-CoV-2 infection. From the 5' RACE reads, TCRdb called clonotypes with MiXCR, one entry per CDR3 protein. The sample gives more than 95,000 distinct CDR3 sequences, roughly 15% of which show up once; around 1.3% is in the top ten. What was sequenced was whole blood. The receptors stem from an adult who was a healthcare worker with PCR-confirmed SARS-CoV-2 infection or an uninfected control (not recorded which).

This clonotype has a handful of counts. This chain links TRBV5-4 with TRBJ2-6; the D is unclear. The CDR3 consists of 15 residues. The V gene's germline CDR1 is SGHNT and CDR2 YYREEE (reference sequence). The V gene lost 1 base and the J gene lost 0 bases, with 5 bases spanning the gap. This chain's CDR3 is CASSLLISGANVLTF. The CDR3 DNA sequence: TGTGCCAGCAGCTTGCTGATCTCTGGGGCCAACGTCCTGACTTTC. Drawing the rest from reference TRBV5-4 and TRBJ2-6, the complete variable domain is ETGVTQSPTHLIKTRGQQVTLRCSSQSGHNTVSWYQQALGQGPQFIFQYYREEENGRGNFPPRFSGLQFPNYSSELNVNALELDDSALYLCASSLLISGANVLTFGAGSRLTVL.

A few counts support this clonotype. V gene TRBV9 combines with J gene TRBJ2-1; 12 bases agree with TRBD2. The CDR3 length is 15 residues. CDR1 is SGDLS and CDR2 is YYNGEE in the germline V gene. Trimming cost V 4 bases and J 5 bases; bases outside gene matches: 4. CDR3 sequence (DNA): TGTGCCAGCAGCTTCCGGACTAGCGGGGACAATGAGCAGTTCTTC. Encoded protein: CASSFRTSGDNEQFF.

This clonotype was seen a few times. The genes are TRBV14 and TRBJ1-6; D may be TRBD1 (6 bases). Trimming cost V 4 bases and J 0 bases, with 10 bases left between them. The CDR3 contains 16 residues. Germline V gene sequence: CDR1 SGHDN, CDR2 FVKESK. The CDR3 protein is CASSRDRNSYNSPLHF. Written as DNA, the CDR3 is TGTGCCAGCAGCCGCGACAGGAACTCCTATAATTCACCCCTCCACTTT.

In its sample, this clonotype was seen many times. This chain connects TRBV6-2 or TRBV6-3 to TRBJ1-1, with a possible D match to TRBD1 (5 bases). CDR3 size: 16 residues. Germline V CDR1 and CDR2: MNHEY, SVGEGT. The ends were cut back, 2 bases at V and 5 bases at J, with 18 bases in the middle. The CDR3: CASSYRQPLRGTEAFF. The DNA of the CDR3 is TGTGCCAGCAGTTACAGACAGCCCTTAAGAGGGACTGAAGCTTTCTTT.

The CDR3 coding sequence is TGCGCCAGCAGCTTGGAGTCTCTTCAATACAATGAGCAGTTCTTC. Its translation is CASSLESLQYNEQFF. V usage is TRBV5-1 and J usage is TRBJ2-1; D call uncertain. CDR1 and CDR2 from the germline V gene are SGHRS and YFSETQ. The CDR3 has 15 residues. V was cut by 0 bases and J by 4 bases, with 11 bases left in between.

The V call is TRBV12-3 or TRBV12-4, the J call TRBJ2-2; D is uncertain. The V end was cut by 3 bases, the J end by 1 base, with 12 bases between. The CDR3 contains 16 residues. The CDR3 DNA follows: TGTGCCAGCAGTTTTCGGCACAAGATGAACACCGGGGAGCTGTTTTTT. Protein sequence: CASSFRHKMNTGELFF.

A few counts support this clonotype. This rearrangement joins TRBV11-2 to TRBJ1-6; D unresolved. Germline assignment: CDR1 SGHAT and CDR2 FQNNGV. V lost 1 base to trimming and J lost 2 bases, with 9 bases between them. The CDR3 is 16 residues long. The CDR3 nucleotides read TGTGCCAGCAGCTTAGCGGCCACGACCTATAATTCACCCCTCCACTTT. This encodes CASSLAATTYNSPLHF.

This clonotype was detected many times. V and J are TRBV29-1 and TRBJ2-5; D not certain. V dropped 4 bases and J dropped 2 bases, with 8 bases sitting between them. Germline values: CDR1 SQVTM, CDR2 ANQGSEA. CDR3 length equals 12 residues. The CDR3 region has the DNA TGCAGCGTTGTCAGCCTTCAAGAGACCCAGTACTTC. Residues: CSVVSLQETQYF.

This chain uses TRBV2 with TRBJ2-1; 10 bases line up with TRBD2. J gave up 7 bases and V 9 bases, and 9 bases lay outside the gene matches. Looked up from germline, CDR1 is SNHLY and CDR2 is FYNNEI. The CDR3 has 14 residues. In DNA, the CDR3 is TGTGCCAGTAGGGTAGCGGGGGGCCGAAATGAGCAGTTCTTC. Its protein is CASRVAGGRNEQFF.

This clonotype was detected only a few times. The V call is TRBV18, the J call TRBJ2-2, with D unclear. This CDR3 has 16 amino acids. V shed 6 bases and J shed 0 bases, with 14 bases lying between them. Germline CDR1 is KGHSH and CDR2 is LQKENI. CDR3 loop: CASSRPAGSNTGELFF. The CDR3 DNA is TGTGCCAGCTCCCGACCGGCAGGATCGAACACCGGGGAGCTGTTTTTT.

A few counts support this clonotype. The gene calls are TRBV20-1 and TRBJ2-2; D possibly uses TRBD1 or TRBD2 (5 bases each). The germline V gene has CDR1 DFQATT and CDR2 SNEGSKA (reference sequence). The V and J ends lost 4 bases and 10 bases respectively, with 19 bases between them. The CDR3 runs 14 residues. The CDR3 here is CSANSGPSGVELFF. The DNA of the CDR3 is TGCAGTGCTAACTCGGGACCCTCGGGTGTGGAGCTGTTTTTT.

The table lists this clonotype with a few counts. The chain recombines TRBV24-1 with TRBJ2-3; D is possibly TRBD2 (5 bases). V was clipped by 4 bases and J by 1 base, with 14 bases between them. From germline, CDR1 is KGHDR and CDR2 SFDVKD. The CDR3 extends over 16 amino acids. The CDR3 loop reads CATSDPPRTGTDTQYF. In DNA, the CDR3 is TGTGCCACCAGTGACCCTCCCCGGACTGGCACAGATACGCAGTATTTT.

V gene TRBV20-1 combines with J gene TRBJ2-1; D ambiguous. Germline V gene data show CDR1 as DFQATT and CDR2 as SNEGSKA (reference sequence). CDR3 size: 11 residues. V lost 6 bases and J 10 bases, leaving 13 bases between the germline ends. The DNA for the CDR3 is TGCAGTGCCCAAGAGGTGGGCGAGCAGTTCTTC. Protein product: CSAQEVGEQFF.

This clonotype was counted ten times or more. This chain joins TRBV5-1 and TRBJ1-4; D unclear. CDR1 and CDR2 (germline): SGHRS, YFSETQ. Trimming left V 3 bases short and J 4 bases short, with 13 bases between. CDR3 length: 15 amino acids. The CDR3 region is CASSYGTKLNEKLFF. The CDR3 DNA is TGCGCCAGCAGCTACGGAACAAAGCTTAATGAAAAACTGTTTTTT.

This chain connects TRBV29-1 to TRBJ2-7; D might be TRBD1 or TRBD2, each matching 6 bases. There are 12 residues in the CDR3. Trimming removed 1 base from V and 5 bases from J, with 9 bases in between. Germline V gene lookup returns CDR1 SQVTM and CDR2 ANQGSEA. The CDR3 sequence is CSVEGGANEQYF. In DNA form, the CDR3 reads TGCAGCGTTGAAGGGGGGGCCAACGAGCAGTACTTC.

The chain uses TRBV27 and TRBJ2-7, with 7 bases aligning to TRBD1. J lost 3 bases, V lost 4 bases, and 9 bases had no gene match. The germline V gene encodes CDR1 MNHEY and CDR2 SMNVEV (reference sequence). This CDR3 contains 15 residues. The DNA for the CDR3 is TGTGCCAGCAGTTGGGACAGAAGGAAATTCTACGAGCAGTACTTC. Translated, it gives CASSWDRRKFYEQYF.

The chain's CDR3 is CSVALWGANTGELFF. For the CDR3, the DNA is TGCAGCGTCGCCCTGTGGGGGGCTAACACCGGGGAGCTGTTTTTT. V and J are TRBV29-1 and TRBJ2-2; either TRBD1 or TRBD2 may supply D (6 bases each). Trimming left V 6 bases short and J 2 bases short, with 16 bases between. Looked up from germline, CDR1 is SQVTM and CDR2 is ANQGSEA. The length of the CDR3 is 15 residues.

In its sample, this clonotype was seen a few times. V usage is TRBV27 and J usage is TRBJ1-2, with 11 bases that match TRBD1. After removal of 9 bases from V and 8 bases from J, the junction contained 5 bases not matched to a gene. Per germline, CDR1 MNHEY and CDR2 SMNVEV (reference sequence). This CDR3 has 12 residues. CDR3 amino acids: CASYRTGGGYTF. CDR3 nucleotides: TGTGCCAGTTACCGGACAGGGGGCGGCTACACCTTC.

This clonotype was observed at least ten times. The CDR3 is CASSLLKNTEAFF. The CDR3 DNA is TGTGCCAGCAGTTTACTCAAGAACACTGAAGCTTTCTTT. V and J are TRBV28 and TRBJ1-1; the D is unclear. The CDR3 consists of 13 residues. The germline CDR1 and CDR2 sequences are MDHEN and SYDVKM. V lost 2 bases, J lost 1 base, and 5 bases lay in between.

This clonotype was seen repeatedly, ten times or more. The chain employs TRBV28 and TRBJ2-7, with 8 bases fitting TRBD1. Trimming took 3 bases from V and 5 from J; bases not matched to a gene: 12. CDR1 and CDR2 (germline): MDHEN, SYDVKM. CDR3 size: 16 residues. The chain's CDR3 is CASSFSRGRGPDEQYF. CDR3 nucleotides: TGTGCCAGCAGTTTTTCTCGAGGCAGGGGGCCAGACGAGCAGTACTTC.

The CDR3 sequence: CASSPPEGENTEAFF. As DNA, the CDR3 is TGTGCCAGCAGCCCGCCAGAAGGGGAGAACACTGAAGCTTTCTTT. V usage is TRBV13 and J usage is TRBJ1-1; a weak D match, TRBD1 (5 bases). Germline V gene sequence: CDR1 PRHDT, CDR2 FYEKMQ (reference sequence). The length of the CDR3 is 15 residues. V was pared by 5 bases and J by 1 base, with 14 bases between.

This clonotype turned up a few times. The rearrangement links TRBV11-2 to TRBJ2-7; TRBD2 matches 7 bases. Germline V gene lookup returns CDR1 SGHAT and CDR2 FQNNGV. CDR3 length: 14 residues. V shed 5 bases and J 7 bases; nucleotides not matched to a gene: 11. The CDR3 DNA reads TGTGCCAGCAGCCGGGGGGTGTCGGATGGGGAGCAGTACTTC. Protein product: CASSRGVSDGEQYF. Full variable domain (missing parts from reference TRBV11-2 and TRBJ2-7): EAGVAQSPRYKIIEKRQSVAFWCNPISGHATLYWYQQILGQGPKLLIQFQNNGVVDDSQLPKDRFSAERLKGVDSTLKIQPAKLEDSAVYLCASSRGVSDGEQYFGPGTRLTVT.

In this sample, this clonotype turned up a few times. V is TRBV7-8 and J is TRBJ2-5; a weak D match, TRBD2 (5 bases). Germline V CDR1 and CDR2: SGHVS, FQNEAQ. CDR3 length: 17 residues. Trimming took off 4 bases at V and 1 base at J, with 19 bases between the two ends. The CDR3 region is CASSSGETRRTQETQYF. Here the CDR3 DNA reads TGTGCCAGCAGCTCCGGTGAAACTAGGCGGACCCAAGAGACCCAGTACTTC.

This clonotype was counted a few times. The rearrangement links TRBV10-3 to TRBJ1-4; TRBD1 aligns across 7 bases. From germline, CDR1 is ENHRY and CDR2 SYGVKD. The CDR3 totals 16 residues. V lost 2 bases, J lost 5 bases, and 8 bases stayed unmatched. DNA for the CDR3: TGTGCCATCAGTGAGAGCGGGGACAGTGACAATGAAAAACTGTTTTTT. Its translation is CAISESGDSDNEKLFF.

This clonotype has just a few counts. This rearrangement joins TRBV28 to TRBJ1-5; D uncertain. The CDR3 extends over 16 amino acids. Trimming stripped 6 bases from V and 0 bases from J, with 15 bases between. Germline V gene data show CDR1 as MDHEN and CDR2 as SYDVKM. In DNA, the CDR3 is TGTGCCAGCAGCCCAGAAGGCGGTTATAGCAATCAGCCCCAGCATTTT. This translates into CASSPEGGYSNQPQHF.

CDR3 DNA sequence: TGTGCCAGCAGTTTAGGGGTAAGCACTGAAGCTTTCTTT. This codes for CASSLGVSTEAFF. The chain couples TRBV27 to TRBJ1-1; D gene ambiguous. CDR1 and CDR2 from the germline V gene are MNHEY and SMNVEV (reference sequence). With 2 bases removed from V and 4 bases from J, the gap between germline ends came to 8 bases. This CDR3 region has 13 residues.

The V gene is TRBV19, the J gene TRBJ2-3; TRBD2 matches at 8 bases. This CDR3 comprises 16 residues. The trim removed 6 bases at V and 3 bases at J, leaving 11 bases unmatched. The germline CDR1 and CDR2 sequences are LNHDA and SQIVND (reference sequence). The CDR3 sequence is CASRPGFSGGTDTQYF. The DNA for the CDR3 is TGTGCCAGTAGGCCGGGGTTTTCGGGGGGGACAGATACGCAGTATTTT.

This chain connects TRBV20-1 to TRBJ2-4; D not certain. The V and J ends lost 0 bases and 0 bases respectively, with 15 bases between them. CDR3 length: 17 amino acids. Germline CDR1 reads DFQATT; CDR2 reads SNEGSKA (reference sequence). CDR3 bases: TGCAGTGCTAGAGATCCCGGCGCCGGGCGAGCCAAAAACATTCAGTACTTC. It specifies CSARDPGAGRAKNIQYF.

The chain employs TRBV27 and TRBJ1-3; 7 bases map to TRBD1. The length of the CDR3 is 16 residues. With V trimmed by 5 bases and J by 0 bases, 7 bases remained unmatched. CDR1 is MNHEY and CDR2 is SMNVEV in the germline V gene (reference sequence). CDR3 protein: CASSPYTGASGNTIYF. DNA of the CDR3: TGTGCCAGCAGTCCATATACAGGGGCCTCTGGAAACACCATATATTTT.

This clonotype was seen only a few times. V and J are TRBV28 and TRBJ1-1; 7 bases are shared with TRBD1. The ends lost 5 bases at V and 5 bases at J; junction bases unmatched: 14. The CDR3 has 16 amino acids. The germline V gene has CDR1 MDHEN and CDR2 SYDVKM. The CDR3 nucleotides are TGTGCCAGCAGTCCTCAGGGGGGGCCTATAGTTACTGAAGCTTTCTTT. Protein: CASSPQGGPIVTEAFF.